This TCR beta chain was found in a study of T cell changes during pregnancy in multiple sclerosis. The table came from immunoSEQ multiplex PCR; TCRdb's copy has only in-frame clones and leaves some out. The table includes more than 50,000 clones, 75% to 95% detected once. Germline assignment: CDR1 MDHEN and CDR2 SYDVKM. CDR3 length: 11 amino acids. Trimming shortened V by 11 bases and J by 3 bases, and 8 bases separated the two germline ends. The TCR originated in a female donor in good health, enrolled as a control in a pregnancy study. Material: peripheral blood, obtained after pregnancy. The chain employs TRBV28 and TRBJ2-1; perhaps TRBD2 as D (5 bases). The CDR3, as DNA: TGTGCCTGCGGGCTCTACAATGAGCAGTTCTTC. This encodes CACGLYNEQFF.